The 32 T cell receptor beta chains presented below share a single source sample, sequenced in a study of blood T cell repertoires in COVID-19. Method: immunoSEQ multiplex PCR; TCRdb's copy keeps in-frame clones and lacks some. The data show 150,000 to 200,000 clones, 85% seen once. Input material: peripheral blood. All receptors derive from a human donor with acute or convalescent COVID-19. The donor label of this sample is uncertain.

V usage is TRBV5-5 and J usage is TRBJ1-2; 7 bases are shared with TRBD1. CDR3 size: 14 residues. The V gene's germline CDR1 is SGHKS and CDR2 YYEKEE (reference sequence). V lost 4 bases and J lost 3; bases outside the gene matches: 6. The CDR3 DNA is TGTGCCAGCAGCGTGGACAGGACCTACTATGGCTACACCTTC. Its protein product is CASSVDRTYYGYTF.

The rearrangement links TRBV19 to TRBJ2-3; D possibly corresponds to TRBD2 (6 bases). The V gene lost 4 bases and the J gene lost 2 bases, with 10 bases spanning the gap. CDR1 and CDR2 from the germline V gene are LNHDA and SQIVND (reference sequence). The CDR3 spans 14 residues. The CDR3 nucleotides read TGTGCCAGTAGTACGGGACTGTTCACAGATACGCAGTATTTT. The encoded protein is CASSTGLFTDTQYF.

The J gene is TRBJ2-7, the V gene TRBV13, with 8 bases aligning to TRBD1. CDR3 length: 14 residues. Germline V gene lookup returns CDR1 PRHDT and CDR2 FYEKMQ (reference sequence). The J segment lost 4 bases and the V segment lost 5 bases, leaving 7 bases of the junction unmatched. As DNA, the CDR3 is TGTGCCAGCAGCCCCCGGGACAGGCCATACGAGCAGTACTTC. This codes for CASSPRDRPYEQYF.

This clone was seen only a few times. This chain uses TRBV6-5 with TRBJ1-3; D not certain. The CDR3 runs 14 residues. Germline loops: CDR1 MNHEY, CDR2 SVGAGI. V lost 2 bases and J lost 0, with 5 bases in between. The DNA for the CDR3 is TGTGCCAGCAGTTACCGAGACTCTGGAAACACCATATATTTT. This codes for CASSYRDSGNTIYF.

The sample holds one count of this clone. The CDR3 sequence: CASSPGQGRNEQYF. The CDR3 coding sequence is TGTGCCAGCAGCCCAGGACAGGGACGAAACGAGCAGTACTTC. This chain joins TRBV14 and TRBJ2-7; TRBD1 matches 8 bases. With 4 bases clipped from V and 5 bases from J, the junction kept 7 bases outside the gene matches. This CDR3 region has 14 residues. Germline CDR1 reads SGHDN; CDR2 reads FVKESK.

The chain uses TRBV19 and TRBJ2-7; 7 nucleotides match TRBD2. Per germline, CDR1 LNHDA and CDR2 SQIVND (reference sequence). This CDR3 has 18 residues. V shed 2 bases and J 0 bases; nucleotides not matched to a gene: 13. Here the CDR3 DNA reads TGTGCCAGTAGTATATCGGGGCGGGGGTCGGAGATCTCCTACGAGCAGTACTTC. Its protein product is CASSISGRGSEISYEQYF. The whole variable domain, remainder taken from reference TRBV19 and TRBJ2-7, is DGGITQSPKYLFRKEGQNVTLSCEQNLNHDAMYWYRQDPGQGLRLIYYSQIVNDFQKGDIAEGYSVSREKKESFPLTVTSAQKNPTAFYLCASSISGRGSEISYEQYFGPGTRLTVT.

The V and J genes are TRBV4-3 and TRBJ1-4; 9 nucleotides agree with TRBD1. The CDR3 contains 17 residues. The V and J ends lost 1 base and 5 bases, in that order; junction bases with no gene match: 8. CDR1 LGHNA and CDR2 YSLEER come from the germline V gene. The CDR3: CASSQGVTGGLNEKLFF. The CDR3 nucleotides read TGCGCCAGCAGCCAAGGGGTGACAGGGGGATTGAATGAAAAACTGTTTTTT.

The chain has TRBV6-6 and TRBJ1-3, with D unclear. The CDR3 has 14 residues. Deletions cut 2 bases from V and 3 bases from J, with 8 bases between. Germline-derived CDR1 and CDR2 are MNHNY and SVGAGI (reference sequence). Here the CDR3 reads CASSYDGGGNTIYF. In DNA, the CDR3 is TGTGCCAGCAGTTACGATGGAGGTGGAAACACCATATATTTT.

The table lists this clone with a few counts. The chain links TRBV5-1 to TRBJ1-1, with 8 bases aligning to TRBD1. This CDR3 spans 14 amino acids. Germline V gene lookup returns CDR1 SGHRS and CDR2 YFSETQ. The V and J ends lost 1 base and 1 base, in that order; junction bases with no gene match: 0. The CDR3 DNA reads as TGCGCCAGCAGCTTGACAGGGGGGAACACTGAAGCTTTCTTT. Translated, it gives CASSLTGGNTEAFF.

This chain uses TRBV4-2 with TRBJ1-2, with D maybe TRBD1 (6 bases). The CDR3 consists of 14 residues. CDR1 is LGHNA and CDR2 is YNFKEQ in the germline V gene. Trimming took 2 bases from V and 5 from J, leaving 12 bases between them. Here the CDR3 reads CASSQSTGEYGYTF. CDR3 in DNA: TGTGCCAGCAGCCAATCGACAGGTGAGTATGGCTACACCTTC.

The rearrangement uses TRBV11-2 and TRBJ2-1; 7 bases line up with TRBD1. The CDR3 runs 14 residues. V was pared by 3 bases and J by 1 base, with 0 bases of the junction left unmatched. Germline-derived CDR1 and CDR2 are SGHAT and FQNNGV. CDR3 nucleotide sequence: TGTGCCAGCAGCTTGGGACAGTCCTACAATGAGCAGTTCTTC. Translation gives CASSLGQSYNEQFF.

The rearrangement links TRBV5-6 to TRBJ1-2; 7 bases align to TRBD1. The CDR3 covers 14 residues. V was pared by 2 bases and J by 5 bases, with 6 bases of the junction left unmatched. Germline CDR1 reads SGHDT; CDR2 reads YYEEEE. The chain's CDR3 is CASSLGTGVYGYTF. The CDR3 coding sequence is TGTGCCAGCAGCTTAGGAACAGGGGTGTATGGCTACACCTTC.

V is TRBV7-2 and J is TRBJ2-5, with TRBD2 matching 9 bases. The CDR3 consists of 14 residues. The V gene end was trimmed by 7 bases and the J gene end by 9 bases; junction bases not matched to a gene: 12. Germline V lookup: CDR1 SGHTA, CDR2 FQGNSA. The CDR3 sequence is CASTLTSGSRAQYF. CDR3 sequence (DNA): TGTGCCAGCACCCTGACTAGCGGCTCGCGAGCCCAGTACTTC. Complete variable domain (other parts from reference TRBV7-2 and TRBJ2-5): GAGVSQSPSNKVTEKGKDVELRCDPISGHTALYWYRQSLGQGLEFLIYFQGNSAPDKSGLPSDRFSAERTGGSVSTLTIQRTQQEDSAVYLCASTLTSGSRAQYFGPGTRLLVL.

The genes are TRBV30 and TRBJ1-1; the D gene is possibly TRBD1 (6 bases). From germline, CDR1 is GTSNPN and CDR2 SVGIG (reference sequence). Between the trimmed V and J ends, which lost 4 bases and 5 bases, there was a span of 20 bases. The CDR3 has 15 residues. The CDR3 is CAWTPLRGMRTEAFF. The CDR3 coding sequence is TGTGCCTGGACTCCACTGAGGGGGATGAGGACTGAAGCTTTCTTT. The whole variable domain, filled in from reference TRBV30 and TRBJ1-1, reads SQTIHQWPATLVQPVGSPLSLECTVEGTSNPNLYWYRQAAGRGLQLLFYSVGIGQISSEVPQNLSASRPQDRQFILSSKKLLLSDSGFYLCAWTPLRGMRTEAFFGQGTRLTVV.

The chain is built from TRBV14 and TRBJ2-1; TRBD2 aligns across 8 bases. V lost 4 bases and J lost 5; bases outside the gene matches: 10. The germline V gene has CDR1 SGHDN and CDR2 FVKESK. This CDR3 has 16 amino acids. CDR3 region: CASSPERAGVNNEQFF. CDR3 in DNA: TGTGCCAGCAGCCCAGAGAGAGCGGGGGTCAACAATGAGCAGTTCTTC.

The V gene is TRBV7-2, the J gene TRBJ2-5; D is unresolved. Trimming took off 2 bases at V and 11 bases at J, with 12 bases between the two ends. CDR1 is SGHTA and CDR2 is FQGNSA in the germline V gene. The CDR3 length is 12 residues. CDR3 residues: CASSLFESRQYF. The CDR3 DNA is TGTGCCAGCAGCTTATTTGAGAGTCGTCAGTACTTC. The full variable domain, completed using reference TRBV7-2 and TRBJ2-5, is GAGVSQSPSNKVTEKGKDVELRCDPISGHTALYWYRQSLGQGLEFLIYFQGNSAPDKSGLPSDRFSAERTGGSVSTLTIQRTQQEDSAVYLCASSLFESRQYFGPGTRLLVL.

V gene TRBV7-3 combines with J gene TRBJ1-5, with 9 nucleotides matching TRBD1. The germline CDR1 and CDR2 sequences are SGHTA and FQGTGA. This CDR3 has 13 residues. The junction had 4 bases not matched to a gene; V was cut back by 3 bases and J by 10 bases. The chain's CDR3 is CASSLRQGGPQHF. The CDR3 nucleotides read TGTGCCAGCAGCTTGCGACAGGGGGGACCCCAGCATTTT.

Written as DNA, the CDR3 is TGTGCCAGCAGTTCAGGGTGGGACACCGGGGAGCTGTTTTTT. Residues: CASSSGWDTGELFF. The genes are TRBV7-9 and TRBJ2-2; maybe TRBD1 (5 bases). Trimming cost V 6 bases and J 3 bases, with 11 bases left between them. This CDR3 spans 14 amino acids. Germline CDR1 SEHNR, CDR2 FQNEAQ (reference sequence).

The gene calls are TRBV18 and TRBJ2-3, with TRBD1 identical over 8 bases. The length of the CDR3 is 14 residues. Germline trimming cut 5 bases from V and 5 bases from J; bases unmatched to any gene: 6. Germline CDR1 is KGHSH and CDR2 is LQKENI. The CDR3 spells CASSSTGAKDTQYF. Here the CDR3 DNA reads TGTGCCAGCTCATCGACAGGGGCCAAAGATACGCAGTATTTT. Filled out from reference TRBV18 and TRBJ2-3, the complete variable domain reads NAGVMQNPRHLVRRRGQEARLRCSPMKGHSHVYWYRQLPEEGLKFMVYLQKENIIDESGMPKERFSAEFPKEGPSILRIQQVVRGDSAAYFCASSSTGAKDTQYFGPGTRLTVL.

The V gene is TRBV30, the J gene TRBJ1-1; no clear D. This CDR3 spans 14 amino acids. The germline gives CDR1 GTSNPN, CDR2 SVGIG (reference sequence). V lost 1 base to trimming and J lost 5 bases, with 14 bases between them. The CDR3 region is CAWSGSTGATEAFF. The CDR3 DNA reads TGTGCCTGGAGTGGATCTACCGGTGCTACTGAAGCTTTCTTT. Based on the CDR3 plus reference TRBV30 and TRBJ1-1, the full variable domain is SQTIHQWPATLVQPVGSPLSLECTVEGTSNPNLYWYRQAAGRGLQLLFYSVGIGQISSEVPQNLSASRPQDRQFILSSKKLLLSDSGFYLCAWSGSTGATEAFFGQGTRLTVV.

The CDR3 DNA reads TGTGCCAGCAGCTTTTTATCGGGGGGCACTGAAGCTTTCTTT. This codes for CASSFLSGGTEAFF. The chain is built from TRBV7-2 and TRBJ1-1; the D gene is possibly TRBD1 (5 bases). CDR3 length: 14 residues. Trimming pared 3 bases from V and 4 bases from J, leaving 12 bases between. CDR1 is SGHTA, CDR2 FQGNSA, per germline.

This clone was seen a single time. The chain is built from TRBV2 and TRBJ1-5, with D tentatively TRBD1 (6 bases). Trimming stripped 10 bases from V and 7 bases from J, with 17 bases between. Germline-derived CDR1 and CDR2 are SNHLY and FYNNEI. The CDR3 is 13 residues long. The CDR3 DNA is TGTGCCACCACCAGACAGGTTGGACAGCCCCAGCATTTT. As protein: CATTRQVGQPQHF.

This chain connects TRBV2 to TRBJ2-5, with a weak D call TRBD2 (6 bases). In germline, CDR1 is SNHLY, CDR2 FYNNEI. The CDR3 length is 15 residues. Trimming removed 7 bases from V and 2 bases from J, with 17 bases in between. CDR3 residues: CASTKEGLTQETQYF. The CDR3 DNA follows: TGTGCCAGCACCAAGGAGGGACTTACACAAGAGACCCAGTACTTC.

The rearrangement uses TRBV29-1 and TRBJ1-5; perhaps TRBD1 as D (6 bases). The germline V gene has CDR1 SQVTM and CDR2 ANQGSEA. The CDR3 length is 13 residues. Between the trimmed V and J ends, which lost 6 bases and 2 bases, there was a span of 11 bases. DNA of the CDR3: TGCAGCGTCTCGGGACAAGGCAATCAGCCCCAGCATTTT. Residues: CSVSGQGNQPQHF.

The chain recombines TRBV6-5 with TRBJ1-2; 7 nucleotides line up with TRBD1. V shed 5 bases, J shed 8 bases, and the junction held 14 bases outside the gene matches. The CDR3 is made up of 15 amino acids. Germline V gene sequence: CDR1 MNHEY, CDR2 SVGAGI. This CDR3 reads CASSTSGLTGTGYTF. The CDR3 bases are TGTGCCAGCAGTACCTCAGGGCTGACAGGGACGGGCTACACCTTC.

This rearrangement joins TRBV6-4 to TRBJ2-5; D remains unclear. This CDR3 is 15 amino acids long. The germline CDR1 and CDR2 sequences are MRHNA and SNTAGT. With 0 bases removed from V and 1 base from J, the gap between germline ends came to 9 bases. For the CDR3, the DNA is TGTGCCAGCAGTGACTCTCCAGGCACCCAAGAGACCCAGTACTTC. This sequence encodes CASSDSPGTQETQYF.

V is TRBV7-2 and J is TRBJ1-5; no clear D gene. The CDR3 is made up of 12 amino acids. Germline V gene sequence: CDR1 SGHTA, CDR2 FQGNSA. Between the trimmed V and J ends, which lost 3 bases and 4 bases, there was a span of 4 bases. As DNA, the CDR3 is TGTGCCAGCAGCTTTCCGAATCAGCCCCAGCATTTT. This encodes CASSFPNQPQHF.

This chain links TRBV19 with TRBJ1-1; no clear D gene. The V gene's germline CDR1 is LNHDA and CDR2 SQIVND (reference sequence). This CDR3 spans 14 amino acids. The germline V and J ends were trimmed by 7 bases and 4 bases, with 16 bases remaining between them. CDR3: CASTNGLGSTEAFF. The CDR3 DNA follows: TGTGCCAGTACCAACGGACTAGGGAGCACTGAAGCTTTCTTT.

The chain joins TRBV7-9 to TRBJ1-5; D gene unclear. The CDR3 is made up of 13 amino acids. The V end lost 4 bases, the J end lost 3 bases, and 7 bases lay between the germline ends. The V gene's germline CDR1 is SEHNR and CDR2 FQNEAQ (reference sequence). The CDR3 here is CASSSGINQPQHF. CDR3 coding DNA: TGTGCCAGCAGCTCCGGGATCAATCAGCCCCAGCATTTT.

The chain uses TRBV29-1 and TRBJ1-4, with D possibly being TRBD1 (5 bases). This CDR3 contains 12 residues. Deletions cut 4 bases from V and 8 bases from J, with 11 bases between. Germline loops: CDR1 SQVTM, CDR2 ANQGSEA. The CDR3: CSVGGRAEKLFF. CDR3 sequence (DNA): TGCAGCGTTGGGGGCCGCGCCGAAAAACTGTTTTTT.

The J gene is TRBJ2-1, the V gene TRBV15; TRBD2 aligns across 10 bases. The CDR3 totals 16 residues. V lost 1 base and J lost 8; bases outside the gene matches: 8. Per germline, CDR1 LNHNV and CDR2 YYDKDF (reference sequence). This chain's CDR3 is CATSRGLAGARDEQFF. The CDR3 DNA reads as TGTGCCACCAGCAGAGGCCTAGCGGGGGCTCGGGATGAGCAGTTCTTC. Using reference TRBV15 and TRBJ2-1 for the parts outside the CDR3, the full variable domain is DAMVIQNPRYQVTQFGKPVTLSCSQTLNHNVMYWYQQKSSQAPKLLFHYYDKDFNNEADTPDNFQSRRPNTSFCFLDIRSPGLGDTAMYLCATSRGLAGARDEQFFGPGTRLTVL.

V is TRBV25-1 and J is TRBJ1-2; possibly TRBD1 for D (6 bases). The CDR3 is made up of 13 amino acids. The V end lost 8 bases, the J end lost 4 bases, and 14 bases lay between the germline ends. CDR1 and CDR2 from the germline V gene are MGHDK and SYGVNS. In DNA, the CDR3 is TGTGCCAGCTCCGCGACAGGACCCTATGGCTACACCTTC. Residues: CASSATGPYGYTF.